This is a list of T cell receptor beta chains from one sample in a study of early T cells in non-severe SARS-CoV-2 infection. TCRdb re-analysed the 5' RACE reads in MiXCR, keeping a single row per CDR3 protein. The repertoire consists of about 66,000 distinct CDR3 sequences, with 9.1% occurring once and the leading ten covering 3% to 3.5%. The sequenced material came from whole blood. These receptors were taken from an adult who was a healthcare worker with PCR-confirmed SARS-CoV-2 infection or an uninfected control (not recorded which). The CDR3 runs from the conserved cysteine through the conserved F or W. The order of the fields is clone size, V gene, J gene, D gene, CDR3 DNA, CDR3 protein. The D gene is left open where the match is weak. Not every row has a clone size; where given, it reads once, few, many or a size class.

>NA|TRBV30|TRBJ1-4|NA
TGTGCCTGGAGTGGGAGAGCTCAAGAAAAACTGTTTTTT
CAWSGRAQEKLFF
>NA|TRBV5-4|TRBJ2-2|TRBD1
TGTGCCAGCAGCTTTTTTCCAGGGGGCGCGAACACCGGGGAGCTGTTTTTT
CASSFFPGGANTGELFF
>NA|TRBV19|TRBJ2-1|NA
TGTGCCAGTAGTATTTTGGAAGGACTGGAACACTACAATGAGCAGTTCTTC
CASSILEGLEHYNEQFF
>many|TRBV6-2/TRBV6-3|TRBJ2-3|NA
TGTGCCAGCAGTTACTCAAGCGAGGGTACGCAGTATTTT
CASSYSSEGTQYF
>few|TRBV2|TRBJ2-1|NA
TGTGCCAGTTGCCGACCCGGGCGCTCCTACAATGAGCAGTTCTTC
CASCRPGRSYNEQFF
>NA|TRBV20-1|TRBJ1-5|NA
TGCAGTGCTAGACGGCCAGTGGGGGGCAATCAGCCCCAGCATTTT
CSARRPVGGNQPQHF
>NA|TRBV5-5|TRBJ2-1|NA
TGTGCCAGCAGCTTGGGACTAGGCTCCTACAATGAGCAGTTCTTC
CASSLGLGSYNEQFF
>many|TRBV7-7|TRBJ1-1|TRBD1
TGTGCCAGCAGCCGGGACAGAAACACTGAAGCTTTCTTT
CASSRDRNTEAFF
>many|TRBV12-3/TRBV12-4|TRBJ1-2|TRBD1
TGTGCCAGCAGCCTCACAGGGGGATATGGCTACACCTTC
CASSLTGGYGYTF
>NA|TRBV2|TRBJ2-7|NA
TGTGCCGCTCAACCCGCCACCTACGAGCAGTACTTC
CAAQPATYEQYF
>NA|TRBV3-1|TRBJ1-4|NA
TGTGCCAGCAGCAGAAATGAAAAACTGTTTTTT
CASSRNEKLFF
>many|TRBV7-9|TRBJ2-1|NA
TGTGCCAGCAGCTTACTCTTACGCAATGAGCAGTTCTTC
CASSLLLRNEQFF
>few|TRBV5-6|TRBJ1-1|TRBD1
TGTGCCAGCAGCATCGGTGACAGGGCGCACCGCGGGGCTTTCTTT
CASSIGDRAHRGAFF
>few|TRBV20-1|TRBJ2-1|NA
TGCAGTGCTAGAGATTTAAGGGAGCTCGACAATGAGCAGTTCTTC
CSARDLRELDNEQFF
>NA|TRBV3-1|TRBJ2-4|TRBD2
TGTGCCAGCAGCCTCGGACTAGCGGGAGCCAAAAACATTCAGTACTTC
CASSLGLAGAKNIQYF
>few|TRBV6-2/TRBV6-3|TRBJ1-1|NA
TGTGCCAGCAGTCCCCTGGGGGGAGGAACTGAAGCTTTCTTT
CASSPLGGGTEAFF
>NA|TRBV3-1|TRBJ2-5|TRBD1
TGTGCCAGCAGCCAAGAGAGAAGGACAGGGCAAGAGACCCAGTACTTC
CASSQERRTGQETQYF
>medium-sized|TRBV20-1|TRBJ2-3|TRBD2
TGCAGTGCTCTAGCGGGAGCCCTAGATACGCAGTATTTT
CSALAGALDTQYF
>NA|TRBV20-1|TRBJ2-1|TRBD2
TGCAGTGCTAGTGGGGGACTAACCCCCTACAATGAGCAGTTCTTC
CSASGGLTPYNEQFF
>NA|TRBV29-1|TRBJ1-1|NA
TGCAGCGTTGTCCTGGCGGGCACTGAAGCTTTCTTT
CSVVLAGTEAFF
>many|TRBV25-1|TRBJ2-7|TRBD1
TGTGCCAGCAGATCCCGGGACAGGGGGTACGAGCAGTACTTC
CASRSRDRGYEQYF
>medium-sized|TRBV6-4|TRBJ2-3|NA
TGTGCCAGCAGTGACTCGACAGGCCCCACAGATACGCAGTATTTT
CASSDSTGPTDTQYF
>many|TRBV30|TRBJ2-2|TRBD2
TGTGCCTGGAGGCTAGCGGGAGGGACCGGGGAGCTGTTTTTT
CAWRLAGGTGELFF
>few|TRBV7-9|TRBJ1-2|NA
TGTGCCAGCAGCCGGGAGGGGCTCGGAGGCTATGGCTACACCTTC
CASSREGLGGYGYTF
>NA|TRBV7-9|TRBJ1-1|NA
TGTGCCAGCAGCTCCAACAGCTGGGGTATGAGGAGGACTGAAGCTTTCTTT
CASSSNSWGMRRTEAFF
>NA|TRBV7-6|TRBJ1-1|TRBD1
TGTGCCAGCAGCTTAGGATTACAGGGGGCGAGGACTGAAGCTTTCTTT
CASSLGLQGARTEAFF
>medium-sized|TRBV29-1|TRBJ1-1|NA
TGCAGCGTTGTGGTGAACACTGAAGCTTTCTTT
CSVVVNTEAFF
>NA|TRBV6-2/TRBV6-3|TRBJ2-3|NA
TGTGCCAGCAGAAGGGACGGTAGCACAGATACGCAGTATTTT
CASRRDGSTDTQYF
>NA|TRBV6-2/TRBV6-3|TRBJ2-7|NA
TGTGCCAGCAAGAAAACCAGTATGAGGGGGCCCGAAGCGGGGAGAAACTACGAGCAGTACTTC
CASKKTSMRGPEAGRNYEQYF
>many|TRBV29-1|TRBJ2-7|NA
TGCAGCGTTGCCAGAAACAGGCACGAGCAGTACTTC
CSVARNRHEQYF